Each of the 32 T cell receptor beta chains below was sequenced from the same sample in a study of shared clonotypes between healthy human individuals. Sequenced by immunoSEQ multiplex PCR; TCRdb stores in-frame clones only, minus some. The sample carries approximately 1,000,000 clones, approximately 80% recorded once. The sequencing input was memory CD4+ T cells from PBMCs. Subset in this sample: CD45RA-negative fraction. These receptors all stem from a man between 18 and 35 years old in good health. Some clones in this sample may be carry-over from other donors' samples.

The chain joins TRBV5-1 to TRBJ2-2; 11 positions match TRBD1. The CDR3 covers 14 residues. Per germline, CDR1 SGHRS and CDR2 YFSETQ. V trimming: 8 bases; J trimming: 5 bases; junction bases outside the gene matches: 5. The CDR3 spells CASSGQGVTGELFF. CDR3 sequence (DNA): TGCGCCAGTTCGGGACAGGGGGTAACCGGGGAGCTGTTTTTT. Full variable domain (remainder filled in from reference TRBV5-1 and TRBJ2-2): KAGVTQTPRYLIKTRGQQVTLSCSPISGHRSVSWYQQTPGQGLQFLFEYFSETQRNKGNFPGRFSGRQFSNSRSEMNVSTLELGDSALYLCASSGQGVTGELFFGEGSRLTVL.

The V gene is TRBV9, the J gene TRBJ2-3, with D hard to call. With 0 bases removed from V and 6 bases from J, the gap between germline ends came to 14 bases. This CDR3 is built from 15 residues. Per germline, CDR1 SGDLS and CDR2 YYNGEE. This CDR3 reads CASSVAAHFVDTQYF. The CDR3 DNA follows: TGTGCCAGCAGCGTAGCGGCCCATTTTGTGGATACGCAGTATTTT.

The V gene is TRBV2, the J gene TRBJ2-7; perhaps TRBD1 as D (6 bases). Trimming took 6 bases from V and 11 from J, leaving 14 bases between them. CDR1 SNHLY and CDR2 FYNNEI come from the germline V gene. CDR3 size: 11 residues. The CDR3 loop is CASSYREKEYF. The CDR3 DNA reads TGTGCCAGCAGCTACAGGGAAAAGGAGTACTTC. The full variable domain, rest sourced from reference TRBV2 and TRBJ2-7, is EPEVTQTPSHQVTQMGQEVILRCVPISNHLYFYWYRQILGQKVEFLVSFYNNEISEKSEIFDDQFSVERPDGSNFTLKIRSTKLEDSAMYFCASSYREKEYFGPGTRLTVT.

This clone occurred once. The CDR3 is CASSTAGSTLTDTQYF. The CDR3 coding sequence is TGCGCCAGCAGCACAGCGGGGTCCACCCTCACAGATACGCAGTATTTT. The chain uses TRBV5-1 and TRBJ2-3; 7 nucleotides align to TRBD2. CDR1 is SGHRS and CDR2 is YFSETQ in the germline V gene. CDR3 length: 16 residues. Trimming at V came to 4 bases and at J to 2 bases, leaving 10 bases not matched to a gene.

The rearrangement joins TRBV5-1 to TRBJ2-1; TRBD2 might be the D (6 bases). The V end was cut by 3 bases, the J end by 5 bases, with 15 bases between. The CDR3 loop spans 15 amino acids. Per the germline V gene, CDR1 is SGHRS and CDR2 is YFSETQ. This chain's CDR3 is CASSSTPGAHNEQFF. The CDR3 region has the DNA TGCGCCAGCAGCTCGACTCCGGGAGCCCACAATGAGCAGTTCTTC.

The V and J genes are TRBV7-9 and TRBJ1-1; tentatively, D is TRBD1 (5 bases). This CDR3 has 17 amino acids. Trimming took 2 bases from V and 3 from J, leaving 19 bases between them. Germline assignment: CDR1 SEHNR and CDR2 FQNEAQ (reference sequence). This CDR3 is CASSLNGVGKQDTEAFF. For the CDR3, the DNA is TGTGCCAGCAGCTTAAATGGCGTGGGGAAACAGGACACTGAAGCTTTCTTT.

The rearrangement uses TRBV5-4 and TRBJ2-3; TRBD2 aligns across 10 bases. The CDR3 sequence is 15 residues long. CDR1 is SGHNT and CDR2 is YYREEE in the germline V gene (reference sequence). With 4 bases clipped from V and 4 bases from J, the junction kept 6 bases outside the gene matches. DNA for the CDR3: TGTGCCAGCAGCAGCTCTAGCGGGAGTTCAGATACGCAGTATTTT. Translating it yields CASSSSSGSSDTQYF.

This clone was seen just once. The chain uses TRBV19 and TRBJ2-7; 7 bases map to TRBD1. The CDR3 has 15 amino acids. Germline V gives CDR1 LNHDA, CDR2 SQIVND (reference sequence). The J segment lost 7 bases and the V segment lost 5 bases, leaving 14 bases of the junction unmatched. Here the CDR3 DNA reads TGTGCCAGTAGTTCCGGGACAGTCGGGGCTAAGGAGCAGTACTTC. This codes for CASSSGTVGAKEQYF.

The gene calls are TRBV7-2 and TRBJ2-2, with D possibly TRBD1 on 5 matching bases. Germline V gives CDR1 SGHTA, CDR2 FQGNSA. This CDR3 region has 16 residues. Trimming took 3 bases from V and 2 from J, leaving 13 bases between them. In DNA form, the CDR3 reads TGTGCCAGCAGCTTGTTTTCAGGGATAAACACCGGGGAGCTGTTTTTT. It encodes CASSLFSGINTGELFF.

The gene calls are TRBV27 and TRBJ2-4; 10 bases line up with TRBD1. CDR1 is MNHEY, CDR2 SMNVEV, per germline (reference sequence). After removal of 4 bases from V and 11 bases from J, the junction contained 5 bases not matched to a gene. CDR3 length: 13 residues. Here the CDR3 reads CASSSGGTGVQYF. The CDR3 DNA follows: TGTGCCAGCAGTTCGGGTGGGACAGGGGTTCAGTACTTC.

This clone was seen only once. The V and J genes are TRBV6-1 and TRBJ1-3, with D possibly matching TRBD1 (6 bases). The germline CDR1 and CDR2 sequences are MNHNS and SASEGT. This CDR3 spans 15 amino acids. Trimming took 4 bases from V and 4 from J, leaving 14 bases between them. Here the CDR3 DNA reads TGTGCCAGCAGTGTAATACAGGGAAACGGAAACACCATATATTTT. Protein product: CASSVIQGNGNTIYF.

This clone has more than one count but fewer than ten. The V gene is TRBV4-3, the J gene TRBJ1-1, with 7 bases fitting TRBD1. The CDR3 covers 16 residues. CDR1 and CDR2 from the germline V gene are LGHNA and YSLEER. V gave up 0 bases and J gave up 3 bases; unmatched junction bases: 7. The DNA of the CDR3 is TGCGCCAGCAGCCAAGATTTGTGGCAGGGGGACACTGAAGCTTTCTTT. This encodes CASSQDLWQGDTEAFF.

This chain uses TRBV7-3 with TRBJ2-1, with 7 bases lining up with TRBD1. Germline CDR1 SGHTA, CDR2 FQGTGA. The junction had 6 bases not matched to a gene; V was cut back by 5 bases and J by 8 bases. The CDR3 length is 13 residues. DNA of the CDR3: TGTGCCAGCAGCCTCGACAGGGCCCATGAGCAGTTCTTC. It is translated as CASSLDRAHEQFF.

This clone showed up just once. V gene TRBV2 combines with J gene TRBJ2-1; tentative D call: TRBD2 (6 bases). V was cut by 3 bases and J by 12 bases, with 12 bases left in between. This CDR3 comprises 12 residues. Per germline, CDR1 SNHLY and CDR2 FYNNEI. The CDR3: CASSEGNGGQFF. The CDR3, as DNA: TGTGCCAGCAGTGAGGGGAACGGGGGGCAGTTCTTC.

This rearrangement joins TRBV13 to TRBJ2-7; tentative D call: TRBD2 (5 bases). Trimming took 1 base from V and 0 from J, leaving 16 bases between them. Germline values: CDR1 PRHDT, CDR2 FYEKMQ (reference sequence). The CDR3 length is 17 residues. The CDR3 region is CASSLESLDSSSYEQYF. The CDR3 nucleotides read TGTGCCAGCAGCTTAGAATCCTTGGACTCATCCTCCTACGAGCAGTACTTC.

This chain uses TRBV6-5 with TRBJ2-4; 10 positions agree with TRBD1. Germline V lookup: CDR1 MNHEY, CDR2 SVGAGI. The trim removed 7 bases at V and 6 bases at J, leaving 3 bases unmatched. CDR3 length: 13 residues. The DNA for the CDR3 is TGTGCCAGCAAACGGACAGGGGGAAACATTCAGTACTTC. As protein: CASKRTGGNIQYF.

CDR3 nucleotide sequence: TGTGCCAGCAGCTCGACGGGAGGTTTTGGCTACGAGCAGTACTTC. Encoded protein: CASSSTGGFGYEQYF. This chain joins TRBV7-6 and TRBJ2-5; 7 bases are shared with TRBD2. The J call may be in error: the DNA end matches TRBJ2-7 better. CDR1 and CDR2 from the germline V gene are SGHVS and FNYEAQ. This CDR3 comprises 15 residues.

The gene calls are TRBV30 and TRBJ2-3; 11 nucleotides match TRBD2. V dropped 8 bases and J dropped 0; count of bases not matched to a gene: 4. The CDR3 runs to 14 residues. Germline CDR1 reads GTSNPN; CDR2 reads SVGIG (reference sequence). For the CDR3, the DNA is TGTGCCCGTCGGACTAGCGGGAGCACAGATACGCAGTATTTT. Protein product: CARRTSGSTDTQYF.

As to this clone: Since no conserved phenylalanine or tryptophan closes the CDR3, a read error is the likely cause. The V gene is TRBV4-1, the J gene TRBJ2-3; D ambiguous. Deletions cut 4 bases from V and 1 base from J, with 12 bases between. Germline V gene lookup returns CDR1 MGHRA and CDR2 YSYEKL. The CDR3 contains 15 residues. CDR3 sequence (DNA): TGCGCCAGCAGCCTTATAGGGTCTCGCACAGATACGCAGTATTCT. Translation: CASSLIGSRTDTQYS.

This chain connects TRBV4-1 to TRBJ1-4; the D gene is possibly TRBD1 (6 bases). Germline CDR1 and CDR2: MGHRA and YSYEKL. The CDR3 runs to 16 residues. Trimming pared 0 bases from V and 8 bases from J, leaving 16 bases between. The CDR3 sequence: CASSQESVGAREKLFF. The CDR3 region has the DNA TGCGCCAGCAGCCAAGAATCGGTGGGGGCGAGGGAAAAACTGTTTTTT.

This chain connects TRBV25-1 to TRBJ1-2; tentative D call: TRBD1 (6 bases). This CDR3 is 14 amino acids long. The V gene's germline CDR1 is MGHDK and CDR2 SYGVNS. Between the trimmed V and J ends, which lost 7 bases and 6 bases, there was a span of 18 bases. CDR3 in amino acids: CASNDPRGGDGYTF. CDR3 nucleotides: TGTGCCAGCAATGATCCCAGGGGTGGGGATGGCTACACCTTC.

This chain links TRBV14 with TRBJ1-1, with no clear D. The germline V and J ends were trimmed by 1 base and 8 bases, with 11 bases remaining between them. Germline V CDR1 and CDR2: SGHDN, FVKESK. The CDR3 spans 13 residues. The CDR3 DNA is TGTGCCAGCAGCCAAGGACCCGGTAGAGAAGCTTTCTTT. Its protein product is CASSQGPGREAFF.

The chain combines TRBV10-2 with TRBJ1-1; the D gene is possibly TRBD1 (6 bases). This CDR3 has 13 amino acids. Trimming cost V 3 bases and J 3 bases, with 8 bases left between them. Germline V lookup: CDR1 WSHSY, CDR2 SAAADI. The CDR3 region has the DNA TGCGCCAGCAGTGATGGACAGCACACTGAAGCTTTCTTT. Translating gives CASSDGQHTEAFF.

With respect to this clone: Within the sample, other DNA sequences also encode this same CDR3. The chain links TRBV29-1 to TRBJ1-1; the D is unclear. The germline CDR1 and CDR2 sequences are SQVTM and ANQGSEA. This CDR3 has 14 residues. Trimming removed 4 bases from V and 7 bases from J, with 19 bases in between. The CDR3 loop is CSVVLTRGGIEAFF. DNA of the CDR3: TGCAGCGTTGTCTTGACCCGGGGTGGGATTGAAGCTTTCTTT.

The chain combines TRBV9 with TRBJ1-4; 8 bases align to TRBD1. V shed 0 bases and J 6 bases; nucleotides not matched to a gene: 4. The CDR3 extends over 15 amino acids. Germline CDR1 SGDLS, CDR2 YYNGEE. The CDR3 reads CASSVGQGRDEKLFF. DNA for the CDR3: TGTGCCAGCAGCGTAGGACAGGGGAGGGATGAAAAACTGTTTTTT. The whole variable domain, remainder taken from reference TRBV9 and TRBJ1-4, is DSGVTQTPKHLITATGQRVTLRCSPRSGDLSVYWYQQSLDQGLQFLIQYYNGEERAKGNILERFSAQQFPDLHSELNLSSLELGDSALYFCASSVGQGRDEKLFFGSGTQLSVL.

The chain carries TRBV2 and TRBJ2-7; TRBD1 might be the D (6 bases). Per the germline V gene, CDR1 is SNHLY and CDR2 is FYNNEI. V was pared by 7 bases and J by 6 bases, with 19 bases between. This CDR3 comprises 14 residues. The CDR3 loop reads CASKRTAWGSEQYF. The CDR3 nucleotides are TGTGCCAGCAAGCGGACAGCTTGGGGATCCGAGCAGTACTTC.

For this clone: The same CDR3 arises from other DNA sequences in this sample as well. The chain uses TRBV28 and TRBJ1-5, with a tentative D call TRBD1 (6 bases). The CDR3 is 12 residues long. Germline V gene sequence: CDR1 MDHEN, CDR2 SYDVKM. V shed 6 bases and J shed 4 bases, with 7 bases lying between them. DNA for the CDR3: TGTGCCAGCAGGGACAGTAATCAGCCCCAGCATTTT. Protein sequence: CASRDSNQPQHF.

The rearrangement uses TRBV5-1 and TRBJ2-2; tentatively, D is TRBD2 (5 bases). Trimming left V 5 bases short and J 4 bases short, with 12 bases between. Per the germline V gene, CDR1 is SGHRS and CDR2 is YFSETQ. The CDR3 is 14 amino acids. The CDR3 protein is CASREAAGTGELFF. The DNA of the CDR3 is TGCGCCAGCAGGGAGGCGGCCGGCACCGGGGAGCTGTTTTTT. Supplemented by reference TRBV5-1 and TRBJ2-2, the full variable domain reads KAGVTQTPRYLIKTRGQQVTLSCSPISGHRSVSWYQQTPGQGLQFLFEYFSETQRNKGNFPGRFSGRQFSNSRSEMNVSTLELGDSALYLCASREAAGTGELFFGEGSRLTVL.

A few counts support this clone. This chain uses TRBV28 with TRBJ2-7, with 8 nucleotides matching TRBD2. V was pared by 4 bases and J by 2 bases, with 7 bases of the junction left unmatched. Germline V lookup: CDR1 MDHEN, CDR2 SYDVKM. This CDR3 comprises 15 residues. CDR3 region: CASSYNGRAPYEQYF. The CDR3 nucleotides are TGTGCCAGCAGTTATAACGGGAGGGCCCCCTACGAGCAGTACTTC.

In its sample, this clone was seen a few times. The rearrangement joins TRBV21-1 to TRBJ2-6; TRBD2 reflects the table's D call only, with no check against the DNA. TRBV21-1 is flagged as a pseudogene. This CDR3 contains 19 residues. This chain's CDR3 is CASSKGAAGGPSGANVLTF. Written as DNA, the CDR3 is TGTGCCAGCAGCAAAGGGGCAGCGGGAGGCCCCTCTGGGGCCAACGTCCTGACTTTC.

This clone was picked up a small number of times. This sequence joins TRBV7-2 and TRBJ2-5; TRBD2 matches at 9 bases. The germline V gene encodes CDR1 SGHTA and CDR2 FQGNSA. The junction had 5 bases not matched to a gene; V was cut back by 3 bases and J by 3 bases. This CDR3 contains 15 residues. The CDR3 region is CASSLLAGFKETQYF. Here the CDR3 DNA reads TGTGCCAGCAGCTTGCTAGCGGGGTTTAAAGAGACCCAGTACTTC.

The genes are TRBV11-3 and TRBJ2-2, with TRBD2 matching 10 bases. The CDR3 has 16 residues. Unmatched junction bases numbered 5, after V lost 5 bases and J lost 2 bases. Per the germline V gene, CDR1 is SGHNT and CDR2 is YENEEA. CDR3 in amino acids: CASSPTSGVNTGELFF. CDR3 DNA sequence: TGTGCCAGCAGCCCCACTAGCGGGGTAAACACCGGGGAGCTGTTTTTT.